This T cell receptor (beta chain) appears in the sequencing data of a study of beta chain features in type 1 diabetes. CD4+ cells of the naive, central memory, regulatory and stem cell-like memory types were sorted via CD45RO/CCR7/CD25/CD127/CD95/CD27. CDR3 size: 15 residues. Germline V gene sequence: CDR1 GTSNPN, CDR2 SVGIG (reference sequence). V was pared by 0 bases and J by 2 bases, with 11 bases between. Study-wide results and caveats: Shorter TCRB CDR3s, moderately but significantly so, were found in Type 1 diabetes patients in all four CD4+ subsets. The naive, central memory and Treg TCRB repertoires showed an apparent similarity that was greater among patients than among healthy donors.

Reverse transcription of all isolated RNA meant that expressed TCRB transcripts were sequenced. Repertoires were generated with immunoSEQ multiplex PCR, while TCRdb's copy carries only in-frame clones and drops some. Of more than 250,000 clones listed, 14% to 15% were seen once; the top ten hold less than 0.02%. Regarding this clone: As yet, its antigen is unknown.

The TCR originated in a man aged 18 to 30 with type 1 diabetes. The chain combines TRBV30 with TRBJ2-4; D gene unclear. The sample was naive CD4+ T cells from blood. The CDR3 sequence: CAWSVLSRSKNIQYF. CDR3 DNA: TGTGCCTGGAGTGTCCTATCGAGGTCCAAAAACATTCAGTACTTC.